These 3 T cell receptor beta chains originate from one sample sequenced in a study of T cell repertoires in cytomegalovirus infection. From the reads, TCRdb called clonotypes with MiXCR, one entry per CDR3 protein. Of about 150,000 distinct CDR3 sequences listed, over 25% are singletons. For these TCRs, the target antigens are not known. Sample: CD8+ T cells from cultured PBMCs, taken from culture after CMV antigen stimulation. The source is a human donor in good health (CMV status not recorded). Some clones in this sample may be carry-over from other donors' samples.

The rearrangement joins TRBV11-2 to TRBJ2-7; D is perhaps TRBD1 (6 bases). The ends were cut back, 4 bases at V and 0 bases at J, with 13 bases in the middle. The CDR3 consists of 15 residues. The germline V gene encodes CDR1 SGHAT and CDR2 FQNNGV. CDR3 DNA: TGTGCCAGCAGCTCCGACAGGCTGAGCTCCTACGAGCAGTACTTC. Translation gives CASSSDRLSSYEQYF.

The DNA of the CDR3 is TGTGCCAGCAGCCAAGGGGGTCCCTATGGCTACACCTTC. It encodes CASSQGGPYGYTF. The gene calls are TRBV4-2 and TRBJ1-2; the D is unclear. CDR3 length: 13 amino acids. Per germline, CDR1 LGHNA and CDR2 YNFKEQ. The V end was cut by 1 base, the J end by 4 bases, with 7 bases between.

The chain joins TRBV6-5 to TRBJ2-2, with 10 bases that match TRBD2. The CDR3 is made up of 17 amino acids. Germline V gene sequence: CDR1 MNHEY, CDR2 SVGAGI. V lost 8 bases and J lost 8; bases outside the gene matches: 17. The CDR3 DNA reads as TGTGCCAGCCGGGGTTACATAGCGGGGGGCACCGCGGGGGAGCTGTTTTTT. Translation gives CASRGYIAGGTAGELFF.